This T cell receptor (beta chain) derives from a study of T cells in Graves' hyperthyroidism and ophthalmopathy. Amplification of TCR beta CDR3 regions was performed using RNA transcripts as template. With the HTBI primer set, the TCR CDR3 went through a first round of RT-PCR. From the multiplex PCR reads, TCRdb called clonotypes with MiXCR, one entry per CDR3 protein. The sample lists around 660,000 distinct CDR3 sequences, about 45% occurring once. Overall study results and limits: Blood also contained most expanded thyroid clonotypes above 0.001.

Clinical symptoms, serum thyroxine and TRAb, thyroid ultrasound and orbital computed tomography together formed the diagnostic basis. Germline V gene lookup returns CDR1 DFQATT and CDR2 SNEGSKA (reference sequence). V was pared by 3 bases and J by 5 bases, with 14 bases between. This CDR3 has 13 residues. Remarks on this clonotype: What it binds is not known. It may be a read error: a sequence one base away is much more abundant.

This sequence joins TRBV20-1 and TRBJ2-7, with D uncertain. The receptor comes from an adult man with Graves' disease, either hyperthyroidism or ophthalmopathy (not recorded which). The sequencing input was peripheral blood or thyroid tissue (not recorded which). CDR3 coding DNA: TGCAGTGCTAGGGGCAGTGGTTGGGACGAGCAGTACTTC. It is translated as CSARGSGWDEQYF.